The sequence of this T cell receptor beta chain was determined in a study of siplizumab effects on memory and regulatory T cells. Only in-frame clones appear in the TCRdb table, and some are missing; sequencing was by immunoSEQ multiplex PCR. The sample yields approximately 20,000 clones, approximately 40% seen once. On this clone: The antigen remains undetermined.

Over a period of around six days at 37 degrees C, the mixed lymphocyte reaction cells were cocultured. Responder PBMCs were labelled with CFSE and stimulator PBMCs with Violet Dye, mixed 1:1. Trimming stripped 1 base from V and 2 bases from J, with 15 bases between. Germline V gives CDR1 SGHTA, CDR2 FQGNSA. The CDR3 runs 16 residues. The chain couples TRBV7-2 to TRBJ2-7; tentatively, D is TRBD1 (5 bases). The sample comprised CFSE-low (dividing) CD4+ T cells sorted from an allogeneic mixed lymphocyte reaction. This receptor was taken from a human donor in good health; the cells came from an allogeneic mixed lymphocyte reaction. Some clones in this sample may be carry-over from other donors' samples. CDR3 sequence: CASSLGPTVGPYEQYF. The CDR3 coding sequence is TGTGCCAGCAGCTTAGGGCCGACTGTGGGGCCCTACGAGCAGTACTTC.